This passage covers 19 T cell receptor beta chains from one sample sequenced in a study of shared clonotypes between healthy human individuals. The protocol was immunoSEQ multiplex PCR, while the TCRdb copy is restricted to in-frame clones and leaves out a portion. The sample has about 480,000 clones; about 79% are singletons. Sequenced input: PBMCs. Receptors were obtained from a middle-aged woman in good health. Some clones in this sample may be carry-over from other donors' samples.

CDR3 loop: CASRGAGSAYEQYF. The CDR3 nucleotides are TGTGCCAGCCGGGGAGCGGGGTCAGCCTACGAGCAGTACTTC. J is TRBJ2-5 and V is TRBV7-2, with 7 bases fitting TRBD2. TRBJ2-7 explains the end of the DNA better; the J call may be wrong. In germline, CDR1 is SGHTA, CDR2 FQGNSA. The CDR3 length is 14 residues.

The chain employs TRBV5-1 and TRBJ2-2; possibly TRBD2 for D (5 bases). The V gene lost 5 bases and the J gene lost 2 bases, with 10 bases spanning the gap. The length of the CDR3 is 14 residues. Germline CDR1 SGHRS, CDR2 YFSETQ. CDR3 in DNA: TGCGCCAGCAGAGAAGGGAGTAACACCGGGGAGCTGTTTTTT. Translation: CASREGSNTGELFF.

CDR3 residues: CASSSQGDPGNTIYF. For the CDR3, the DNA is TGTGCCAGCAGCTCACAGGGGGACCCTGGAAACACCATATATTTT. This sequence joins TRBV7-3 and TRBJ1-3; 8 bases are shared with TRBD1. Per germline, CDR1 SGHTA and CDR2 FQGTGA. Trimming cost V 4 bases and J 2 bases; bases outside gene matches: 4. This CDR3 contains 15 residues.

Ten or more counts support this clone. The rearrangement joins TRBV6-6 to TRBJ2-3; 9 bases map to TRBD2. In germline, CDR1 is MNHNY, CDR2 SVGAGI (reference sequence). The CDR3 spans 16 residues. V lost 2 bases and J lost 2; bases outside the gene matches: 5. The CDR3 here is CASSYGAGGPTDTQYF. The CDR3 nucleotides read TGTGCCAGCAGTTACGGGGCGGGAGGGCCCACAGATACGCAGTATTTT.

The genes are TRBV7-2 and TRBJ2-1; TRBD2 matches at 10 bases. The germline gives CDR1 SGHTA, CDR2 FQGNSA. The CDR3 runs 17 residues. Unmatched junction bases numbered 9, after V lost 5 bases and J lost 2 bases. CDR3 nucleotides: TGTGCCAGCAGCCCTCAAGCGGGAGGGCCCCCCTACAATGAGCAGTTCTTC. Its protein product is CASSPQAGGPPYNEQFF.

The V gene is TRBV7-8, the J gene TRBJ1-5; the D is unclear. The V end was cut by 10 bases, the J end by 6 bases, with 22 bases between. Germline CDR1 and CDR2: SGHVS and FQNEAQ. CDR3 length equals 15 residues. CDR3 loop: CATEMEASPGQPQHF. For the CDR3, the DNA is TGTGCCACCGAAATGGAGGCCTCGCCGGGTCAGCCCCAGCATTTT.

V is TRBV14 and J is TRBJ1-2, with unresolved D. V was shortened by 1 base and J by 8 bases, with 17 bases between the two germline ends. This CDR3 is 15 amino acids long. Germline assignment: CDR1 SGHDN and CDR2 FVKESK. The CDR3: CASSQAVNPTFGYTF. Written as DNA, the CDR3 is TGTGCCAGCAGCCAAGCCGTGAATCCGACGTTCGGCTACACCTTC.

The J gene is TRBJ2-7, the V gene TRBV11-2; maybe TRBD1 (6 bases). CDR1 and CDR2 from the germline V gene are SGHAT and FQNNGV. The V and J ends lost 4 bases and 4 bases respectively, with 23 bases between them. There are 17 residues in the CDR3. CDR3 bases: TGTGCCAGCAGCTCTCTTCTGAGCAGGGGAGTTTCGTACGAGCAGTACTTC. Translating it yields CASSSLLSRGVSYEQYF.

The sample holds a few counts of this clone. CDR3 bases: TGTGCCAGCCTGACTATAGAATGGGAGCAGTTCTTC. This sequence encodes CASLTIEWEQFF. The chain carries TRBV6-1 and TRBJ2-1; tentative D call: TRBD2 (5 bases). Trimming pared 8 bases from V and 10 bases from J, leaving 15 bases between. The CDR3 is 12 amino acids. Germline V gives CDR1 MNHNS, CDR2 SASEGT.

The chain is built from TRBV9 and TRBJ2-7; no firm D call. This CDR3 contains 14 residues. Looked up from germline, CDR1 is SGDLS and CDR2 is YYNGEE. V lost 4 bases to trimming and J lost 7 bases, with 18 bases between them. The CDR3 here is CASSPPGSQREQYF. The CDR3 nucleotides are TGTGCCAGCAGCCCCCCGGGCAGCCAACGGGAGCAGTACTTC.

V usage is TRBV12-5 and J usage is TRBJ2-1; tentatively, D is TRBD1 (5 bases). The germline V and J ends were trimmed by 1 base and 6 bases, with 7 bases remaining between them. This CDR3 is built from 13 residues. Germline CDR1 reads LGHNT; CDR2 reads FRNRAP. CDR3 coding DNA: TGTGCTAGTGGTTTGGCAGGGCCCAATGAGCAGTTCTTC. Translating gives CASGLAGPNEQFF.

This clone was observed once. The rearrangement joins TRBV11-3 to TRBJ1-2; no clear D gene. Trimming left V 0 bases short and J 7 bases short, with 18 bases between. Looked up from germline, CDR1 is SGHNT and CDR2 is YENEEA. The CDR3 has 16 residues. The CDR3 loop is CASSLEVSSFPLGYTF. CDR3 DNA sequence: TGTGCCAGCAGCTTAGAAGTATCAAGTTTTCCGCTTGGCTACACCTTC.

CDR3 bases: TGTGCCAGCAGCTTACAACCAGTTACGAACACTGAAGCTTTCTTT. Translation gives CASSLQPVTNTEAFF. The chain carries TRBV7-2 and TRBJ1-1; D not resolved. V was clipped by 2 bases and J by 1 base, with 11 bases between them. CDR1 is SGHTA, CDR2 FQGNSA, per germline. This CDR3 comprises 15 residues.

This chain connects TRBV27 to TRBJ2-7; the D is unclear. Trimming pared 6 bases from V and 5 bases from J, leaving 20 bases between. This CDR3 has 15 residues. Germline V gene data show CDR1 as MNHEY and CDR2 as SMNVEV (reference sequence). CDR3 bases: TGTGCCAGCAGCCCGTATTTTCCCTGGACCCACGAGCAGTACTTC. Protein sequence: CASSPYFPWTHEQYF.

A word on this clone: The sample carries other DNA sequences with the same CDR3. The chain uses TRBV7-2 and TRBJ2-7, with D perhaps matching TRBD2 (5 bases). The germline V and J ends were trimmed by 3 bases and 1 base, with 10 bases remaining between them. The CDR3 consists of 14 residues. Germline-derived CDR1 and CDR2 are SGHTA and FQGNSA. The CDR3 nucleotides are TGTGCCAGCAGCTTGACGGGGATATCCTACGAGCAGTACTTC. Protein: CASSLTGISYEQYF.

The V call is TRBV7-2, the J call TRBJ1-1; D ambiguous. V gave up 1 base and J gave up 11 bases, with 14 bases separating them. Germline V gene lookup returns CDR1 SGHTA and CDR2 FQGNSA. There are 13 residues in the CDR3. The CDR3 here is CASSLEGPGGAFF. CDR3 in DNA: TGTGCCAGCAGCTTAGAGGGTCCGGGAGGTGCTTTCTTT. Filled out from reference TRBV7-2 and TRBJ1-1, the complete variable domain reads GAGVSQSPSNKVTEKGKDVELRCDPISGHTALYWYRQSLGQGLEFLIYFQGNSAPDKSGLPSDRFSAERTGGSVSTLTIQRTQQEDSAVYLCASSLEGPGGAFFGQGTRLTVV.

This clone showed up many times. The same CDR3 also results from other DNA sequences found in this sample. This rearrangement joins TRBV28 to TRBJ2-7; D is uncertain. This CDR3 is built from 11 residues. In germline, CDR1 is MDHEN, CDR2 SYDVKM. V lost 5 bases and J 3 bases, leaving 5 bases between the germline ends. The CDR3 protein is CASSINYEQYF. The DNA of the CDR3 is TGTGCCAGCAGTATCAACTACGAGCAGTACTTC.

This chain connects TRBV10-2 to TRBJ1-5, with 7 bases lining up with TRBD1. Unmatched junction bases numbered 2, after V lost 0 bases and J lost 0 bases. Germline V gives CDR1 WSHSY, CDR2 SAAADI. The CDR3 consists of 16 residues. CDR3 protein: CASSESTGYSNQPQHF. The CDR3 DNA reads TGCGCCAGCAGTGAGTCGACAGGGTATAGCAATCAGCCCCAGCATTTT.

The rearrangement joins TRBV4-3 to TRBJ1-1; D unresolved. V dropped 1 base and J dropped 1 base, with 7 bases sitting between them. Germline CDR1 LGHNA, CDR2 YSLEER. The CDR3 extends over 14 amino acids. The CDR3: CASSQGQTNTEAFF. CDR3 DNA sequence: TGCGCCAGCAGCCAAGGACAAACGAACACTGAAGCTTTCTTT.